Listed here are 15 T cell receptor beta chains from one sample, sequenced in a study of identical twins. MiXCR, applied by TCRdb to the 5' RACE reads, yields one record per CDR3 protein. The sample contains about 690,000 distinct CDR3 sequences, 21% of which appear only once. These data are also associated with another study on T cells expressing NK-cell markers.

Sequencing used PBMCs. All receptors derive from a woman between 18 and 29 years old in good health.

The chain couples TRBV20-1 to TRBJ2-3; no firm D call. V gave up 3 bases and J gave up 2 bases, with 9 bases separating them. The length of the CDR3 is 13 residues. Germline CDR1 is DFQATT and CDR2 is SNEGSKA (reference sequence). Here the CDR3 DNA reads TGCAGTGCTAGGGCGTGGGACACAGATACGCAGTATTTT. Amino acids: CSARAWDTDTQYF.

V and J are TRBV19 and TRBJ2-1, with D perhaps matching TRBD2 (5 bases). Germline values: CDR1 LNHDA, CDR2 SQIVND (reference sequence). V gave up 8 bases and J gave up 10 bases, with 15 bases separating them. The CDR3 has 12 amino acids. CDR3: CASGTREREQFF. DNA for the CDR3: TGTGCCAGTGGCACTAGGGAGCGGGAGCAGTTCTTC.

The V call is TRBV6-5, the J call TRBJ2-3; D not certain. The germline gives CDR1 MNHEY, CDR2 SVGAGI. The CDR3 has 13 residues. Between the trimmed V and J ends, which lost 2 bases and 5 bases, there was a span of 8 bases. CDR3 amino acids: CASSYGVLDTQYF. DNA of the CDR3: TGTGCCAGCAGTTACGGGGTCCTAGATACGCAGTATTTT.

This chain links TRBV12-5 with TRBJ2-1; 12 bases fit TRBD2. V trimming: 2 bases; J trimming: 8 bases; junction bases outside the gene matches: 13. The CDR3 is 18 residues long. Looked up from germline, CDR1 is LGHNT and CDR2 is FRNRAP. The CDR3 DNA reads as TGTGCTAGTGGTTTGCCACAACCTAGCGGGAGGGCCGGGTATGAGCAGTTCTTC. Encoded protein: CASGLPQPSGRAGYEQFF.

This clonotype was seen a few times. The chain has TRBV20-1 and TRBJ2-7; a weak D match, TRBD2 (6 bases). This CDR3 region has 13 residues. Germline V gene lookup returns CDR1 DFQATT and CDR2 SNEGSKA (reference sequence). Trimming shortened V by 8 bases and J by 2 bases, and 16 bases separated the two germline ends. DNA of the CDR3: TGCAGTAGCACGGGAGTGGCCCCCTACGAGCAGTACTTC. This codes for CSSTGVAPYEQYF.

This clonotype has just a few counts. The chain carries TRBV5-1 and TRBJ2-7; maybe TRBD2 (5 bases). Trimming pared 3 bases from V and 5 bases from J, leaving 12 bases between. CDR3 length: 13 amino acids. Per the germline V gene, CDR1 is SGHRS and CDR2 is YFSETQ. This CDR3 reads CASSSEAADEQYF. Here the CDR3 DNA reads TGCGCCAGCAGCTCAGAAGCGGCGGACGAGCAGTACTTC.

In this sample, this clonotype turned up a few times. CDR3 in DNA: TGTGCCAGCAGCCGGGCTCGGGGAGACCCTTACGAGCAGTACTTC. It is translated as CASSRARGDPYEQYF. The V and J genes are TRBV7-2 and TRBJ2-7, with TRBD2 as a possible D gene (5 bases). CDR3 length: 15 residues. The V end lost 5 bases, the J end lost 4 bases, and 18 bases lay between the germline ends. Germline CDR1 reads SGHTA; CDR2 reads FQGNSA. Full variable domain (outside the CDR3, taken from reference TRBV7-2 and TRBJ2-7): GAGVSQSPSNKVTEKGKDVELRCDPISGHTALYWYRQSLGQGLEFLIYFQGNSAPDKSGLPSDRFSAERTGGSVSTLTIQRTQQEDSAVYLCASSRARGDPYEQYFGPGTRLTVT.

This sequence joins TRBV20-1 and TRBJ2-7, with D unresolved. This CDR3 has 11 amino acids. Trimming pared 0 bases from V and 9 bases from J, leaving 9 bases between. Germline CDR1 reads DFQATT; CDR2 reads SNEGSKA (reference sequence). DNA for the CDR3: TGCAGTGCTAGAGATATAGACTGGCAGTACTTC. This codes for CSARDIDWQYF.

The chain is built from TRBV20-1 and TRBJ2-2, with D unresolved. The CDR3 is 13 amino acids. Germline V gene lookup returns CDR1 DFQATT and CDR2 SNEGSKA (reference sequence). V was trimmed by 3 bases and J by 7 bases, leaving 12 bases between them. CDR3: CSASAKPGGELFF. CDR3 nucleotide sequence: TGCAGTGCTAGTGCGAAACCAGGCGGGGAGCTGTTTTTT.

This clonotype came up a few times. The chain links TRBV20-1 to TRBJ2-5; 14 nucleotides line up with TRBD2. The CDR3 covers 15 residues. Germline V gene lookup returns CDR1 DFQATT and CDR2 SNEGSKA (reference sequence). Trimming took 6 bases from V and 5 from J; bases not matched to a gene: 8. CDR3 sequence reads: CSAQRLAGGRETQYF. DNA for the CDR3: TGCAGTGCCCAAAGACTAGCGGGAGGGCGGGAGACCCAGTACTTC.

This clonotype was observed a few times. The chain carries TRBV15 and TRBJ2-7; no clear D gene. Germline CDR1 reads LNHNV; CDR2 reads YYDKDF (reference sequence). V was clipped by 5 bases and J by 4 bases, with 12 bases between them. The CDR3 has 13 residues. The chain's CDR3 is CATSAQSLYEQYF. In nucleotides, the CDR3 is TGTGCCACCAGCGCGCAGAGCCTATACGAGCAGTACTTC.

CDR3 in amino acids: CASSESVNSGSSYNEQFF. CDR3 sequence (DNA): TGCGCCAGCAGTGAGTCGGTTAATAGCGGGAGCTCCTACAATGAGCAGTTCTTC. V usage is TRBV10-2 and J usage is TRBJ2-1, with 9 bases that match TRBD2. After removal of 0 bases from V and 0 bases from J, the junction contained 6 bases not matched to a gene. The CDR3 is 18 residues long. Germline lookup yields CDR1 WSHSY and CDR2 SAAADI.

This clonotype was recorded a few times. The V gene is TRBV10-3, the J gene TRBJ2-1; tentatively, D is TRBD2 (6 bases). The CDR3 spans 15 residues. Trimming took off 8 bases at V and 6 bases at J, with 20 bases between the two ends. Germline V gene sequence: CDR1 ENHRY, CDR2 SYGVKD. As DNA, the CDR3 is TGTGCCATCTCGGGTAGCGGTATTCAGGTCAATGAGCAGTTCTTC. Its translation is CAISGSGIQVNEQFF.

The chain has TRBV19 and TRBJ2-1, with D tentatively TRBD2 (5 bases). CDR1 LNHDA and CDR2 SQIVND come from the germline V gene (reference sequence). V lost 3 bases to trimming and J lost 6 bases, with 6 bases between them. The CDR3 is 12 amino acids. The CDR3 DNA reads TGTGCCAGTAGTATGACTATCAATGAGCAGTTCTTC. Amino acid sequence: CASSMTINEQFF.

CDR3 nucleotides: TGCAGTGCTAGAGAAATTGGGCCAGGGGCTTTCTTT. It translates to CSAREIGPGAFF. The chain employs TRBV20-1 and TRBJ1-1, with D perhaps matching TRBD1 (5 bases). Germline lookup yields CDR1 DFQATT and CDR2 SNEGSKA (reference sequence). This CDR3 region has 12 residues. The V gene lost 0 bases and the J gene lost 11 bases, with 13 bases spanning the gap.